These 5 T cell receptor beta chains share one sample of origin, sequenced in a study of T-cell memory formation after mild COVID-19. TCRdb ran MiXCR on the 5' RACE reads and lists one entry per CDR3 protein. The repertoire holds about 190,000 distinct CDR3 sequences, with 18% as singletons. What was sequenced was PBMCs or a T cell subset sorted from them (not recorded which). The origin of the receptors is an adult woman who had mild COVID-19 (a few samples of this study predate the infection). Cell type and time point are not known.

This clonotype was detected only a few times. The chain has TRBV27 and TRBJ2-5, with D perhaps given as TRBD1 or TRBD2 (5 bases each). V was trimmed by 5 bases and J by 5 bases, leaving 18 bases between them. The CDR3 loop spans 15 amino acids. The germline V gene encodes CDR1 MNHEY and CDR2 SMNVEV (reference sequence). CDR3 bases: TGTGCCAGCAGTCTTACCGGGACCACGCTGGAGACCCAGTACTTC. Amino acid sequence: CASSLTGTTLETQYF.

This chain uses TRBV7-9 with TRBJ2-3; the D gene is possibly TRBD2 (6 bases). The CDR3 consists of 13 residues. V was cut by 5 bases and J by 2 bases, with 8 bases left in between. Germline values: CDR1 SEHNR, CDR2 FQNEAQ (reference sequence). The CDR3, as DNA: TGTGCCAGCAGCCGGGGACTCACAGATACGCAGTATTTT. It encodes CASSRGLTDTQYF.

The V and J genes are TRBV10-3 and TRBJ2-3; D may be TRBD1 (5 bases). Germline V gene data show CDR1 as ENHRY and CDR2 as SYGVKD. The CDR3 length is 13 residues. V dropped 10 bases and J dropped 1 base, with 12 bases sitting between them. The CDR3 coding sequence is TGTGCCAGTCGATGGGGCGGCACAGATACGCAGTATTTT. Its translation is CASRWGGTDTQYF.

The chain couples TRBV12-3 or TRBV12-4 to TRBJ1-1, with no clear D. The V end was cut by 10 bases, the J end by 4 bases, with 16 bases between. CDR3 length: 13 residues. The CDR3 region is CATGSEMGTEAFF. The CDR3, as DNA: TGTGCCACGGGGAGTGAGATGGGCACTGAAGCTTTCTTT.

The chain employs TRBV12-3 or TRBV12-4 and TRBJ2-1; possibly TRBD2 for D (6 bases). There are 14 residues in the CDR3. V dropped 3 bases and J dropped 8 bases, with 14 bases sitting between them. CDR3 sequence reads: CASSLTRREDEQFF. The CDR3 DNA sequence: TGTGCCAGCAGTTTGACACGGAGGGAAGATGAGCAGTTCTTC.